The subject of this entry is one T cell receptor beta chain. Its antigen specificity is not known. The record has no base qualities; no much larger clone is one base away. The data derive from a study of beta chain features in type 1 diabetes (dated by TCRdb to the late 2010s). For the wider study: Patients and healthy donors did not differ in mean age, gender distribution, total cell number or subset yield. A total of roughly 100 million sorted cells were examined across all samples, and RNA yield correlated strongly with the number of cells per subset. Whereas all 28 donors provided naive and central memory subsets, regulatory and stem cell-like memory subsets were isolated from just 8 patients and about 8 healthy donors. In the study, recently diagnosed type 1 diabetes patients and matched healthy donors were compared on the TCRB repertoires of their sorted circulating CD4+ T cell subsets. Broader findings and caveats from the paper: In all four CD4+ subsets, TCRB CDR3 length was moderately but significantly shorter in type 1 diabetes patients. Patients with type 1 diabetes made fewer insertions and deleted more nucleotides at VDJ recombination sites, implying thymic rearrangement abnormalities. The naive, central memory and regulatory TCRB repertoires appeared to resemble one another more closely among patients than among healthy donors. Because small numbers of individuals were included in the HLA sub-analyses, any influence of HLA type on TCRB rearrangement was left unresolved. Because cDNA rather than genomic DNA was sequenced, highly expressing activated cells could have been over-represented, although no difference in activation and CD3 levels was found between groups. PCR might favor shorter templates, but patient and control samples were amplified and corrected together, so any skew would affect both groups equally.

From each donor, a single peripheral blood sample of 100 to 150 mL on average was drawn into heparinised tubes. Naive, central memory, regulatory and stem cell-like memory CD4+ T cells were sorted on a BD FACSAria II using a panel including CD45RO, CCR7, CD25, CD127, CD95 and CD27. Every sorted population had a purity above 95%. PBMCs were isolated right away by Lymphoprep density gradient centrifugation and were stained directly, without culture. To minimize batch effects, samples were stained and sorted in pairs, one healthy donor with one patient per experiment. The entire isolated RNA was reverse transcribed using the High Capacity cDNA Reverse Transcription Kit, and thus expressed TCRB transcripts were sequenced. Deep immunoSEQ sequencing was performed on naive, central memory and regulatory T cell samples, with an average of roughly 3.6 million total reads per sample. After sorted cells were lysed in RLT buffer, RNA was extracted with DNase-treated RNeasy Micro or Mini kits, with the choice depending on cell number. To prevent cross-contamination, each cell subset was processed individually, whereas patient and healthy donor samples were processed jointly. The immunoSEQ multiplex PCR was used to amplify TCRB sequences from cDNA, generating 87-bp fragments that spanned the CDR3 region. Amplicons were sequenced on the Illumina HiSeq platform. The published analysis was carried out like this. PCR bias was corrected computationally using synthetic template baselines, and reads within Hamming distance 2 were collapsed, with unmergeable singletons discarded. Reads were aligned to IMGT to assign V, D and J genes, CDR3 length, and insertions or deletions at six rearrangement sites. Clonotype counts were normalized to sorted cell number within each subset before computing true diversity and Gini coefficients with the tcR R package. The overlap coefficient, calculated on TCRB nucleotide sequences, was used to measure repertoire sharing. The clones in this table, taken by TCRdb from immuneACCESS, are in-frame only. Not every clone is retained; where verified, under half of the shortfall comes from an unresolved V gene, and the cause of the rest is unknown. From that table come the V and J calls and clone size; the DNA was used to work out D and trimming. The table for this sample lists more than 95,000 clones; over 25% of them were counted only once. Roughly 0.5% of the sample lies in the top ten.

Looking up the germline V gene yields CDR1 LGHNT and CDR2 FRNRAP. The CDR3 has 12 amino acids, counting the end cysteine and phenylalanine. Just CDR3 DNA is preserved here, 36 bases in frame from base 1. Relative to germline, V is 1 base shorter and J is 9 bases shorter, with 9 bases between their ends. Recombination joined TRBV12-5 with TRBJ1-1; 6 matching bases give a weak D call of TRBD1. The receptor comes from a woman between 18 and 29 years old with type 1 diabetes. Sequencing was performed on central memory CD4+ T cells from blood. For the CDR3, the sequence is CASGLAGQQAFF. The DNA is as follows: TGTGCTAGTGGTTTGGCTGGACAGCAAGCTTTCTTT. Full variable domain (CDR3 extended with the reference TRBV12-5 and TRBJ1-1 proteins): DARVTQTPRHKVTEMGQEVTMRCQPILGHNTVFWYRQTMMQGLELLAYFRNRAPLDDSGMPKDRFSAEMPDATLATLKIQPSEPRDSAVYFCASGLAGQQAFFGQGTRLTVV.